This is a list of T cell receptor beta chains from one sample in a study of metastatic and nonmetastatic thyroid tumors. TCRdb re-analyzed the PCR reads using MiXCR. The data contain around 28,000 clones, 25% to 35% of them singletons. The material sequenced was blood. Receptor source: a female donor with papillary thyroid cancer or a benign thyroid nodule (not recorded which). Some clones in this sample may be carry-over from other donors' samples. The CDR3 runs from the conserved cysteine through the conserved F or W. A D gene is named only where the DNA matches it firmly. Clone size is stated in some rows and not others, as once, few, many or a class when expanded.

V gene	clone size	D gene	J gene	CDR3 protein	CDR3 DNA
TRBV6-1	medium-sized	-	TRBJ1-2	CASGLDRPNYGYTF	TGTGCCAGCGGACTCGACAGACCTAACTATGGCTACACCTTC
TRBV20-1	many	TRBD1	TRBJ1-1	CSAGRGDAPEAFF	TGCAGTGCAGGCAGGGGGGACGCGCCTGAAGCTTTCTTT
TRBV30	-	-	TRBJ2-5	CAWSIQETQYF	TGTGCCTGGAGTATCCAAGAGACCCAGTACTTC
TRBV19	-	-	TRBJ2-5	CATGAAETQYF	TGTGCCACCGGAGCCGCGGAGACCCAGTACTTC
TRBV11-3	many	TRBD2	TRBJ2-1	CASSLVQLAGWANEQFF	TGTGCCAGCAGCTTGGTTCAACTAGCGGGGTGGGCCAATGAGCAGTTCTTC
TRBV6-1	few	TRBD2	TRBJ2-2	CASSSLAGGAGELFF	TGTGCCAGCAGTTCCCTAGCGGGAGGGGCCGGGGAGCTGTTTTTT
TRBV12-3/TRBV12-4	few	-	TRBJ1-4	CVSRGVEELFF	TGTGTCAGCAGAGGGGTGGAAGAACTGTTTTTT
TRBV5-1	-	TRBD2	TRBJ2-3	CASSLDQTSGATDTQYF	TGCGCCAGCAGCTTGGACCAGACTAGCGGGGCAACAGATACGCAGTATTTT
TRBV6-4	few	TRBD2	TRBJ2-1	CASSEIWREGYNEQFF	TGTGCCAGCAGCGAGATTTGGCGGGAGGGATACAATGAGCAGTTCTTC
TRBV30	-	-	TRBJ2-5	CAWRPGLRETQYF	TGTGCCTGGAGACCGGGACTTAGAGAGACCCAGTACTTC
TRBV28	many	-	TRBJ1-4	CASSAPTGNLGEKLFF	TGTGCCAGCAGTGCGCCAACAGGCAACCTGGGTGAAAAACTGTTTTTT